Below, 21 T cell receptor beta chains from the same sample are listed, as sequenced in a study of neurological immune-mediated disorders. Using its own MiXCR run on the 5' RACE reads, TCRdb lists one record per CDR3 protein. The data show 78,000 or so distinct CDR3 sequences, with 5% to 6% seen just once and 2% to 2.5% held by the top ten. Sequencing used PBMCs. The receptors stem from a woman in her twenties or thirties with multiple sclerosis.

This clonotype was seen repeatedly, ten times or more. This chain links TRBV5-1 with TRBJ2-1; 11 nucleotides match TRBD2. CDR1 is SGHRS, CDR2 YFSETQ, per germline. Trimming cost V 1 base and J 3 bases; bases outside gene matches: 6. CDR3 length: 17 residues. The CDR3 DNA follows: TGCGCCAGCAGCTTGCTTACTAGCGGGAGTAACTACAATGAGCAGTTCTTC. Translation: CASSLLTSGSNYNEQFF.

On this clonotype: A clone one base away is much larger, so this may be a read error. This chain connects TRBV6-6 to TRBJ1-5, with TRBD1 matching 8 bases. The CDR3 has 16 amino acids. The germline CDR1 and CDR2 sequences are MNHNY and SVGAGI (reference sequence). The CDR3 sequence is CASSYSGRGQYQPKHF. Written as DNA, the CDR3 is TGTGCCAGCAGTTACTCGGGCAGGGGGCAATATCAGCCCAAGCATTTT.

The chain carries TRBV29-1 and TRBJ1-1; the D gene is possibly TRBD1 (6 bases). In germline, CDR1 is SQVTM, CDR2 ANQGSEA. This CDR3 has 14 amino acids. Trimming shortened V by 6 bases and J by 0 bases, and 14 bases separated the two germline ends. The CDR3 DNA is TGCAGCGTAGAGCCAGGGGCCCTGAACACTGAAGCTTTCTTT. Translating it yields CSVEPGALNTEAFF.

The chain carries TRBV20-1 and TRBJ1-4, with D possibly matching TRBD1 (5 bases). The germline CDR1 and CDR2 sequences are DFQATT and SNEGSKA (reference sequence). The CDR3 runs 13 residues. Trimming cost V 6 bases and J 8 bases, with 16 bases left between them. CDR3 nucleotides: TGCAGTGCCTTGGGACTCCCCGGCGAAAAACTGTTTTTT. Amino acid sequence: CSALGLPGEKLFF.

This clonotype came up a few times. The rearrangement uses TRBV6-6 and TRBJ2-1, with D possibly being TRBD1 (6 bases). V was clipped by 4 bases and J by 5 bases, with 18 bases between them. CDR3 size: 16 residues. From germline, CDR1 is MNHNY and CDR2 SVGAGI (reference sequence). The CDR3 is CASSSLGAFDHNEQFF. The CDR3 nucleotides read TGTGCCAGCAGTTCGCTGGGGGCCTTTGACCACAATGAGCAGTTCTTC.

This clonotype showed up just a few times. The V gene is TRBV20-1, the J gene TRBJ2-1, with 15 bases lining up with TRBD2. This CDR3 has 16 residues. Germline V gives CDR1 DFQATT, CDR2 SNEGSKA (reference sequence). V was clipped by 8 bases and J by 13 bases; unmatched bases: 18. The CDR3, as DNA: TGCAGTCCTGACCTCCCGGGACTAGCGGGAGGACCAGCTCAGTTCTTC. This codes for CSPDLPGLAGGPAQFF.

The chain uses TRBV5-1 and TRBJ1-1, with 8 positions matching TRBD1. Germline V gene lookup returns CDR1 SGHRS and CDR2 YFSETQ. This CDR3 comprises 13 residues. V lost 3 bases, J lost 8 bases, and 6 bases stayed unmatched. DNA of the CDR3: TGCGCCAGCAGCTACGGACAGGGATCGGAAGCTTTCTTT. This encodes CASSYGQGSEAFF.

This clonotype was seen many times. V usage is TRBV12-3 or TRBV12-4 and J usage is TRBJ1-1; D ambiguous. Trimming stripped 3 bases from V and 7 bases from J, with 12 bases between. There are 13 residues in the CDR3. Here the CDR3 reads CASSFPVPSEAFF. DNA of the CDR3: TGTGCCAGCAGTTTCCCCGTCCCTAGTGAAGCTTTCTTT.

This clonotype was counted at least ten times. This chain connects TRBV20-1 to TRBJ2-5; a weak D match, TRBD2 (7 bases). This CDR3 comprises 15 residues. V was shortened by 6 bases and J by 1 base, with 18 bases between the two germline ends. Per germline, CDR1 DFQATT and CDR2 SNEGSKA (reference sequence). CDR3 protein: CSAEGGEQVQETQYF. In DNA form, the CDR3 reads TGCAGTGCCGAAGGGGGGGAACAGGTCCAAGAGACCCAGTACTTC.

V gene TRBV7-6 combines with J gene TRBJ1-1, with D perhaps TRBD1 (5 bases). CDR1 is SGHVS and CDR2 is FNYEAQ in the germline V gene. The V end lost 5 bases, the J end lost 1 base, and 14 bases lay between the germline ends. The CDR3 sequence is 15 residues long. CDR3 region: CASSRGPLPNTEAFF. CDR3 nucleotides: TGTGCCAGCAGCAGGGGTCCGTTACCGAACACTGAAGCTTTCTTT.

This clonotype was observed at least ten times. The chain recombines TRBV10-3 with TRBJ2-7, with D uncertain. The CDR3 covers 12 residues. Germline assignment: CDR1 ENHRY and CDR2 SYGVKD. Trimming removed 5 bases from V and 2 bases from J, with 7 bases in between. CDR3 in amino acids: CAISSSAYEQYV. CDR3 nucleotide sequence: TGTGCCATCAGTTCTTCAGCCTACGAGCAGTACGTC.

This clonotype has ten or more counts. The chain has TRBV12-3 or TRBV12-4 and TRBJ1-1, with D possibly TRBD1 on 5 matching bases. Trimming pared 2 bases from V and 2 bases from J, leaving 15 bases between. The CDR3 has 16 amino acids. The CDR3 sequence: CASSLPPGGGNTEAFF. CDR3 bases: TGTGCCAGCAGTTTACCCCCGGGGGGGGGTAACACTGAAGCTTTCTTT.

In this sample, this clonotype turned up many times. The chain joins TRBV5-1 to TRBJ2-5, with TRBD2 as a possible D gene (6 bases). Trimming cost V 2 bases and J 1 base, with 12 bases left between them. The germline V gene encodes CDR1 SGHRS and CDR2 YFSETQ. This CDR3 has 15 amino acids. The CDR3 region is CASSFDGGRQETQYF. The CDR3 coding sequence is TGCGCCAGCAGCTTCGACGGAGGGCGCCAAGAGACCCAGTACTTC.

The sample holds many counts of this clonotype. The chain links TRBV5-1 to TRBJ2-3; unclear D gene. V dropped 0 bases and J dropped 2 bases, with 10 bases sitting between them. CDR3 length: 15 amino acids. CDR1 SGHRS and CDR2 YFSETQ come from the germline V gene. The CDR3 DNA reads TGCGCCAGCAGCTTGGACACTGATAACACAGATACGCAGTATTTT. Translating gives CASSLDTDNTDTQYF.

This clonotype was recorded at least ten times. CDR3 nucleotides: TGTGCCAGCTCACCACGGGAAGAGACCCAGTACTTC. Translated, it gives CASSPREETQYF. The rearrangement uses TRBV18 and TRBJ2-5; unclear D gene. The CDR3 has 12 residues. In germline, CDR1 is KGHSH, CDR2 LQKENI. V lost 1 base and J lost 3, with 3 bases in between.

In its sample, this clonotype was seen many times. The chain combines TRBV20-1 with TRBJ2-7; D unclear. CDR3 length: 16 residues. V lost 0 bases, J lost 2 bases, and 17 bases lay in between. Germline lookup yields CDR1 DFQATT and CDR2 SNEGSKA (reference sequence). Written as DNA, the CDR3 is TGCAGTGCTAGAGATCCCTTAGGGTGGAATACCTACGAGCAGTACTTC. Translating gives CSARDPLGWNTYEQYF.

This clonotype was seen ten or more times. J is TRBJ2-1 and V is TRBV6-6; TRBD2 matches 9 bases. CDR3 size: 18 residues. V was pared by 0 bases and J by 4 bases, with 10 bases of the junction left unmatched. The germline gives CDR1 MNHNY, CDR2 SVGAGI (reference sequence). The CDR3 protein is CASSYSIPGLASYNEQFF. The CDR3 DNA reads TGTGCCAGCAGTTACTCCATACCCGGACTAGCGTCATACAATGAGCAGTTCTTC.

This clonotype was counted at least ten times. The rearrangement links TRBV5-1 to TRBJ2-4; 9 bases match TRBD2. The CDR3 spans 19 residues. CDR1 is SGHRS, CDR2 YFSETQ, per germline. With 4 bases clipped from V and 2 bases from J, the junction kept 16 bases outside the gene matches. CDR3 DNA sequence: TGCGCCAGCAGCCCCCTTATTCTCGCGGGAGGGTTCCCCAAAAACATTCAGTACTTC. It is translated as CASSPLILAGGFPKNIQYF.

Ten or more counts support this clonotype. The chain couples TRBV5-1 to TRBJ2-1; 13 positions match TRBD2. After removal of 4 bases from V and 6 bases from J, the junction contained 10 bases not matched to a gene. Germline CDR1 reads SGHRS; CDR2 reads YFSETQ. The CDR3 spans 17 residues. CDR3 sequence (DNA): TGCGCCAGCAGCCCGGGACTAGCGGGACCGTTCGGCAATGAGCAGTTCTTC. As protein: CASSPGLAGPFGNEQFF.

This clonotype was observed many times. CDR3 sequence reads: CASSLAGYNSPLHF. The CDR3 nucleotides read TGTGCCAGCAGTTTAGCAGGGTACAATTCACCCCTCCACTTT. This rearrangement joins TRBV12-3 or TRBV12-4 to TRBJ1-6; D is unclear. The CDR3 runs 14 residues. V dropped 0 bases and J dropped 7 bases, with 7 bases sitting between them.

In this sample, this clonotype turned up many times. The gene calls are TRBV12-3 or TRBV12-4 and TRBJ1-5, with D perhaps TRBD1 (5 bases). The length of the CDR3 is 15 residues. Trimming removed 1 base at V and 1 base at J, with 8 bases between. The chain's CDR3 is CASSLGGSSNQPQHF. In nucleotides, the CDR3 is TGTGCCAGCAGTTTAGGGGGGTCGAGCAATCAGCCCCAGCATTTT.